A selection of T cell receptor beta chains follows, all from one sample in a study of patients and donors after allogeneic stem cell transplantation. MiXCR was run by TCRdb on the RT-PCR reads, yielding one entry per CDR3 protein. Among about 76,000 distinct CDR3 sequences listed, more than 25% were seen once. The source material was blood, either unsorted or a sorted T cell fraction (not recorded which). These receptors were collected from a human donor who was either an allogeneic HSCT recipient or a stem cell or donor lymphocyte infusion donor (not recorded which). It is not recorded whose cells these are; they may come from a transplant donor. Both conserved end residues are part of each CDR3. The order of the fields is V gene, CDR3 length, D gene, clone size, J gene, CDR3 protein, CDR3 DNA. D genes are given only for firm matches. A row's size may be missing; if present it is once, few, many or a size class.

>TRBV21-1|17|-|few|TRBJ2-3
CASSTFQGAPPGDTQYF
TGTGCCAGCAGCACTTTTCAGGGGGCCCCACCCGGAGATACGCAGTATTTT
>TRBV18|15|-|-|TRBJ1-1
CASSPRQELNTEAFF
TGTGCCAGCTCACCCAGACAGGAGTTGAACACTGAAGCTTTCTTT
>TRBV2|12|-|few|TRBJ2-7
CASSEWGYEQYF
TGTGCCAGCAGTGAATGGGGTTACGAGCAGTACTTC
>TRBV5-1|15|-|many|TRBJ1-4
CASSRSTTTNEKLFF
TGCGCCAGCAGCCGCTCGACCACAACTAATGAAAAACTGTTTTTT
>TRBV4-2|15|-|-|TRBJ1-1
CASSQGPPANTEAFF
TGTGCCAGCAGCCAAGGTCCCCCAGCGAACACTGAAGCTTTCTTT
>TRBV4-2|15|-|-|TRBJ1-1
CASSQERALNTEAFF
TGTGCCAGCAGCCAAGAACGGGCCTTGAACACTGAAGCTTTCTTT
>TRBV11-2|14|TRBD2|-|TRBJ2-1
CASSWTSGHNEQFF
TGTGCCAGCAGCTGGACTAGCGGACACAATGAGCAGTTCTTC
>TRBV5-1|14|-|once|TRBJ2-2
CASSLLLGTGELFF
TGCGCCAGCAGCTTGCTCTTAGGGACCGGGGAGCTGTTTTTT
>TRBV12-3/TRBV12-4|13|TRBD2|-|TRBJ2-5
CAIGTSGRETQYF
TGTGCCATCGGGACTAGCGGGAGAGAGACCCAGTACTTC
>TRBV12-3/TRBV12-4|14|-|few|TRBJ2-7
CASGRERLTYEQYF
TGTGCCAGCGGGAGAGAGCGCCTAACCTACGAGCAGTACTTC
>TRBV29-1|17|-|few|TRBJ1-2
CSVEDSALEDDNYGYTF
TGCAGCGTTGAAGACTCAGCCTTAGAAGATGATAACTATGGCTACACCTTC
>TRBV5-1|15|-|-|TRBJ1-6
CASSLAPGINSPLHF
TGCGCCAGCAGCTTGGCACCGGGAATAAACTCACCCCTCCACTTT
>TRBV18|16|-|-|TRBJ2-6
CASSPPWRVSANVLTF
TGTGCCAGCTCACCACCGTGGCGGGTGTCAGCCAACGTCCTGACTTTC
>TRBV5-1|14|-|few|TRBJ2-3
CASSFFGLLDTQYF
TGCGCCAGCAGCTTTTTCGGGCTTTTAGATACGCAGTATTTT
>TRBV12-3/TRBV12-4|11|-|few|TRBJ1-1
CASRGGLEAFF
TGTGCCAGCCGTGGGGGACTTGAAGCTTTCTTT
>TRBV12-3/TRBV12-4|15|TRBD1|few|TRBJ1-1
CASTNPGTVYTEAFF
TGTGCCAGCACCAACCCCGGGACAGTGTACACTGAAGCTTTCTTT
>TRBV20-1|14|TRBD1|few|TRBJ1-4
CSAPEQGASGKLFF
TGCAGTGCCCCGGAACAGGGGGCGAGTGGAAAACTGTTTTTT
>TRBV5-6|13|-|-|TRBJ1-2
CASSLPQPYGYTF
TGTGCCAGCAGCCTACCCCAGCCTTATGGCTACACCTTC
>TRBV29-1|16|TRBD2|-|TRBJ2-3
CSATVASGSATDTQYF
TGCAGCGCCACTGTGGCTAGCGGGAGTGCTACAGATACGCAGTATTTT
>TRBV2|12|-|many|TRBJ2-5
CATDGEQETQYF
TGTGCCACCGATGGGGAACAAGAGACCCAGTACTTC